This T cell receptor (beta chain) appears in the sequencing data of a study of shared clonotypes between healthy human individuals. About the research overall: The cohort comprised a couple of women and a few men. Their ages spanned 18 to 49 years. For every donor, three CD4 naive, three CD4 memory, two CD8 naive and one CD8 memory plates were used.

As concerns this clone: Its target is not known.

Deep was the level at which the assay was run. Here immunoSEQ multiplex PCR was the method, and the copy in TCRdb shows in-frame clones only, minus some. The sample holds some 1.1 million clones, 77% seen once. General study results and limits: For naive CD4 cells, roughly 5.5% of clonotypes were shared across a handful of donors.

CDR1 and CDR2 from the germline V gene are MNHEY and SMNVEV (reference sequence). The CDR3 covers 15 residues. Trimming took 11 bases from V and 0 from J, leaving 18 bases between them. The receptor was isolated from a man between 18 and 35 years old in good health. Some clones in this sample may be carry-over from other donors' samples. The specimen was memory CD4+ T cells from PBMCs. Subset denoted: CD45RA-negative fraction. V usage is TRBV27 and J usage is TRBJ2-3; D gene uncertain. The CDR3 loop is CASLSVWASTDTQYF. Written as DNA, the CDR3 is TGTGCCTCCCTTTCAGTGTGGGCTAGCACAGATACGCAGTATTTT.